Below, 17 T cell receptor beta chains from the same sample are listed, as sequenced in a study of sequential checkpoint blockade in melanoma. Clones were read by immunoSEQ multiplex PCR, and TCRdb kept only the in-frame ones, dropping some. This sample has 40,000 or so clones; 80% to 90% occur once, and the top ten carry around 12%. Treatment specified: randomized to nivolumab then ipilimumab (arm A) or the reverse (arm B). Specimen: CD8+ T cells sorted from blood (inferred from file names), collected from a patient given nivolumab and ipilimumab in sequence. The receptors were sampled from a human donor with melanoma.

A single count supports this clone. The chain has TRBV7-8 and TRBJ2-7; TRBD2 aligns across 7 bases. Per the germline V gene, CDR1 is SGHVS and CDR2 is FQNEAQ. The CDR3 contains 12 residues. The trim removed 9 bases at V and 6 bases at J, leaving 8 bases unmatched. The CDR3 loop reads CASSGHLVEQYF. CDR3 DNA: TGTGCCAGTAGCGGGCACTTGGTCGAGCAGTACTTC. The variable domain in full, with the rest retrieved from reference TRBV7-8 and TRBJ2-7, is GAGVSQSPRYKVAKRGQDVALRCDPISGHVSLFWYQQALGQGPEFLTYFQNEAQLDKSGLPSDRFFAERPEGSVSTLKIQRTQQEDSAVYLCASSGHLVEQYFGPGTRLTVT.

The chain has TRBV7-2 and TRBJ2-1; D is uncertain. CDR1 SGHTA and CDR2 FQGNSA come from the germline V gene. The CDR3 consists of 13 residues. Trimming cost V 4 bases and J 6 bases, with 10 bases left between them. This chain's CDR3 is CASSSPPRNEQFF. Written as DNA, the CDR3 is TGTGCCAGCAGCTCCCCCCCGCGCAATGAGCAGTTCTTC.

This clone appeared a few times. The J gene is TRBJ2-3, the V gene TRBV18; tentative D call: TRBD1 (5 bases). This CDR3 is 14 amino acids long. Per germline, CDR1 KGHSH and CDR2 LQKENI. The V end was cut by 2 bases, the J end by 3 bases, with 9 bases between. The CDR3 coding sequence is TGTGCCAGCTCACCAATGACAGATACAGATACGCAGTATTTT. This codes for CASSPMTDTDTQYF.

This chain connects TRBV5-6 to TRBJ2-4, with D possibly TRBD1 on 6 matching bases. This CDR3 region has 16 residues. The ends were cut back, 2 bases at V and 0 bases at J, with 12 bases in the middle. Germline V CDR1 and CDR2: SGHDT, YYEEEE. The CDR3 sequence is CASSFSDRLAKNIQYF. DNA of the CDR3: TGTGCCAGCAGCTTTTCGGACAGACTAGCCAAAAACATTCAGTACTTC. Full variable domain (rest looked up from reference TRBV5-6 and TRBJ2-4): DAGVTQSPTHLIKTRGQQVTLRCSPKSGHDTVSWYQQALGQGPQFIFQYYEEEERQRGNFPDRFSGHQFPNYSSELNVNALLLGDSALYLCASSFSDRLAKNIQYFGAGTRLSVL.

The rearrangement joins TRBV2 to TRBJ1-4; 11 bases fit TRBD1. This CDR3 has 16 residues. V dropped 4 bases and J dropped 2; count of bases not matched to a gene: 3. Germline V gives CDR1 SNHLY, CDR2 FYNNEI. CDR3 sequence reads: CASSVGQGGTNEKLFF. CDR3 in DNA: TGTGCCAGCAGTGTGGGACAGGGGGGGACTAATGAAAAACTGTTTTTT.

V and J are TRBV5-1 and TRBJ2-3, with 8 bases identical to TRBD1. Per the germline V gene, CDR1 is SGHRS and CDR2 is YFSETQ. J lost 2 bases, V lost 1 base, and 9 bases had no gene match. CDR3 size: 17 residues. In DNA form, the CDR3 reads TGCGCCAGCAGCTTGCGCAGGGGGCGGTTCGACACAGATACGCAGTATTTT. Its translation is CASSLRRGRFDTDTQYF. Filled out from reference TRBV5-1 and TRBJ2-3, the complete variable domain reads KAGVTQTPRYLIKTRGQQVTLSCSPISGHRSVSWYQQTPGQGLQFLFEYFSETQRNKGNFPGRFSGRQFSNSRSEMNVSTLELGDSALYLCASSLRRGRFDTDTQYFGPGTRLTVL.

This chain uses TRBV5-6 with TRBJ1-1, with D perhaps TRBD1 (6 bases). The V end was cut by 2 bases, the J end by 5 bases, with 16 bases between. The CDR3 is 15 residues long. The V gene's germline CDR1 is SGHDT and CDR2 YYEEEE. For the CDR3, the DNA is TGTGCCAGCAGCTTTTGGGGAGAGAGGGGGACTGAAGCTTTCTTT. This gives the protein CASSFWGERGTEAFF.

The chain recombines TRBV2 with TRBJ2-5; 7 bases are shared with TRBD1. CDR1 SNHLY and CDR2 FYNNEI come from the germline V gene. V dropped 3 bases and J dropped 4; count of bases not matched to a gene: 5. This CDR3 contains 14 residues. CDR3 DNA: TGTGCCAGCAGTGATGGGACAGCGGTAGAGACCCAGTACTTC. This sequence encodes CASSDGTAVETQYF.

CDR3 nucleotide sequence: TGTGCCAGCAGCTTGGTCGCGGAAGAGACCCAGTACTTC. This codes for CASSLVAEETQYF. The rearrangement uses TRBV5-6 and TRBJ2-5; no definite D call. Per the germline V gene, CDR1 is SGHDT and CDR2 is YYEEEE. This CDR3 region has 13 residues. Trimming cost V 0 bases and J 3 bases, with 6 bases left between them.

The chain carries TRBV19 and TRBJ1-1; unclear D gene. CDR3 size: 13 residues. Germline lookup yields CDR1 LNHDA and CDR2 SQIVND (reference sequence). The V and J ends lost 6 bases and 1 base respectively, with 9 bases between them. The CDR3 DNA is TGTGCCAGTAGGGAGGCAGGGAACACTGAAGCTTTCTTT. This translates into CASREAGNTEAFF.

The chain recombines TRBV2 with TRBJ2-7, with D uncertain. The CDR3 length is 15 residues. With 3 bases removed from V and 2 bases from J, the gap between germline ends came to 14 bases. From germline, CDR1 is SNHLY and CDR2 FYNNEI. CDR3 DNA: TGTGCCAGCAGTGAGGGCCCCATCGGCACCTACGAGCAGTACTTC. This gives the protein CASSEGPIGTYEQYF.

J is TRBJ2-1 and V is TRBV5-1; 11 positions agree with TRBD2. The germline V gene encodes CDR1 SGHRS and CDR2 YFSETQ. CDR3 length: 18 amino acids. V shed 4 bases, J shed 7 bases, and the junction held 16 bases outside the gene matches. The CDR3 loop is CASSLLLPLAGGRNEQFF. The DNA for the CDR3 is TGCGCCAGCAGCCTGCTTCTCCCTCTAGCGGGAGGTAGAAATGAGCAGTTCTTC.

This chain links TRBV27 with TRBJ2-2, with 9 positions matching TRBD1. The CDR3 runs to 16 residues. Trimming at V came to 4 bases and at J to 6 bases, leaving 9 bases not matched to a gene. Germline V gene data show CDR1 as MNHEY and CDR2 as SMNVEV (reference sequence). The CDR3 reads CASSSLGQGSAGELFF. As DNA, the CDR3 is TGTGCCAGCAGTTCCCTCGGACAGGGGAGCGCCGGGGAGCTGTTTTTT.

This chain connects TRBV6-5 to TRBJ1-4; 7 positions agree with TRBD1. V dropped 0 bases and J dropped 6; count of bases not matched to a gene: 7. From germline, CDR1 is MNHEY and CDR2 SVGAGI. The CDR3 is made up of 16 amino acids. CDR3 DNA: TGTGCCAGCAGTTACTCCTACAGGGGTTTTGATGAAAAACTGTTTTTT. Translated: CASSYSYRGFDEKLFF.

This clone was detected once. The chain uses TRBV9 and TRBJ2-5, with D perhaps matching TRBD2 (5 bases). The V end was cut by 4 bases, the J end by 5 bases, with 18 bases between. Germline V CDR1 and CDR2: SGDLS, YYNGEE. This CDR3 is 15 amino acids long. This chain's CDR3 is CASSPLAKSVETQYF. The CDR3 bases are TGTGCCAGCAGCCCCCTAGCCAAATCGGTGGAGACCCAGTACTTC. The variable domain in full, with the rest retrieved from reference TRBV9 and TRBJ2-5, is DSGVTQTPKHLITATGQRVTLRCSPRSGDLSVYWYQQSLDQGLQFLIQYYNGEERAKGNILERFSAQQFPDLHSELNLSSLELGDSALYFCASSPLAKSVETQYFGPGTRLLVL.

This chain joins TRBV7-9 and TRBJ1-5, with D tentatively TRBD1 (5 bases). This CDR3 contains 15 residues. V was shortened by 2 bases and J by 2 bases, with 10 bases between the two germline ends. Germline CDR1 and CDR2: SEHNR and FQNEAQ (reference sequence). The CDR3 DNA is TGTGCCAGCAGCTTACGGGGGTCAGGCAATCAGCCCCAGCATTTT. Translation gives CASSLRGSGNQPQHF.

This chain connects TRBV14 to TRBJ2-5, with 10 nucleotides matching TRBD1. The CDR3 is 15 amino acids. The trim removed 3 bases at V and 4 bases at J, leaving 5 bases unmatched. Germline V gives CDR1 SGHDN, CDR2 FVKESK. The CDR3 DNA follows: TGTGCCAGCAGCCATTGGACAGGGGGTCGAGAGACCCAGTACTTC. Translating it yields CASSHWTGGRETQYF.